This TCR beta chain was obtained from a study of post-analysis software for immune sequencing data. Overall study findings and caveats: A handful of TRBV segments, including TRBV5-6, TRBV5-1 and TRBV20-1, were more frequent in patients than controls.

Libraries were made from TCR beta cDNA, and they carried unique molecular identifiers. TCRdb reprocessed the PCR reads via MiXCR and lists one record per CDR3 protein. This table holds fewer than 900,000 distinct CDR3 sequences, about 45% found once. About this clonotype itself: Its antigen is unknown.

This CDR3 has 13 residues. With 6 bases removed from V and 2 bases from J, the gap between germline ends came to 14 bases. Germline CDR1 is DFQATT and CDR2 is SNEGSKA (reference sequence). The chain recombines TRBV20-1 with TRBJ2-7, with a possible D match to TRBD2 (7 bases). The receptor was isolated from a girl aged 5 to 17 with multiple sclerosis. The sample comprised blood. CDR3: CSADPGGPYEQYF. CDR3 nucleotides: TGCAGTGCCGACCCCGGGGGGCCCTACGAGCAGTACTTC.